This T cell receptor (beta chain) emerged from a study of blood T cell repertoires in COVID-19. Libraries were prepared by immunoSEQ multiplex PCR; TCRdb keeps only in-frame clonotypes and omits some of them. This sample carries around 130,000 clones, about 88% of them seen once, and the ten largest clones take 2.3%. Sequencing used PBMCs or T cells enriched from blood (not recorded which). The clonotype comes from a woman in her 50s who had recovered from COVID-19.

The CDR3 loop is CASRSQGTTEAFF. The CDR3 DNA reads TGTGCCAGCAGATCACAGGGTACCACTGAAGCTTTCTTT. The V and J genes are TRBV12-3 or TRBV12-4 and TRBJ1-1, with D possibly TRBD1 on 6 matching bases. Trimming removed 6 bases from V and 4 bases from J, with 12 bases in between. The CDR3 is made up of 13 amino acids.